The 26 T cell receptor beta chains in this list originate from one sample, sequenced in a study of blood T cell repertoires in COVID-19. Only in-frame clones appear in the TCRdb table, and some are missing; sequencing was by immunoSEQ multiplex PCR. The sample lists approximately 250,000 clones, approximately 81% occurring once. The sequenced sample consisted of peripheral blood. The source of these receptors is a man in his 60s with acute or convalescent COVID-19.

The rearrangement joins TRBV16 to TRBJ2-3; a weak D match, TRBD2 (5 bases). Germline-derived CDR1 and CDR2 are KGHSY and FQNENV. The CDR3 totals 15 residues. The germline V and J ends were trimmed by 0 bases and 5 bases, with 12 bases remaining between them. DNA for the CDR3: TGTGCCAGCAGCCAATCGCGCCTAGCCGGAGATACGCAGTATTTT. Protein product: CASSQSRLAGDTQYF.

This chain links TRBV15 with TRBJ2-5; 8 bases fit TRBD1. The CDR3 length is 16 residues. Germline V gene data show CDR1 as LNHNV and CDR2 as YYDKDF (reference sequence). J lost 5 bases, V lost 0 bases, and 8 bases had no gene match. The CDR3 bases are TGTGCCACCAGCAGAGATCCCCCAGGGGGCGTGGAGACCCAGTACTTC. Protein sequence: CATSRDPPGGVETQYF.

The chain carries TRBV9 and TRBJ2-7, with 8 positions matching TRBD1. The CDR3 length is 16 residues. The V gene end was trimmed by 0 bases and the J gene end by 0 bases; junction bases not matched to a gene: 5. The germline V gene has CDR1 SGDLS and CDR2 YYNGEE. CDR3 bases: TGTGCCAGCAGCGTAGGGTCAGGGGGCCCCTCCTACGAGCAGTACTTC. Residues: CASSVGSGGPSYEQYF.

V and J are TRBV7-2 and TRBJ1-4; 9 bases fit TRBD1. V lost 4 bases and J lost 11; bases outside the gene matches: 11. CDR1 is SGHTA, CDR2 FQGNSA, per germline. The CDR3 has 15 amino acids. The CDR3 is CASSSHRGQGRKLFF. Written as DNA, the CDR3 is TGTGCCAGCAGCTCCCACAGGGGGCAGGGGAGGAAACTGTTTTTT. Drawing the rest from reference TRBV7-2 and TRBJ1-4, the complete variable domain is GAGVSQSPSNKVTEKGKDVELRCDPISGHTALYWYRQSLGQGLEFLIYFQGNSAPDKSGLPSDRFSAERTGGSVSTLTIQRTQQEDSAVYLCASSSHRGQGRKLFFGSGTQLSVL.

V gene TRBV5-1 combines with J gene TRBJ2-7; 13 positions match TRBD2. The V segment lost 4 bases and the J segment 6 bases; nucleotides outside the gene matches: 7. CDR1 is SGHRS, CDR2 YFSETQ, per germline. This CDR3 has 15 residues. The CDR3 DNA follows: TGCGCCAGCAGCCCAGGACTAGCGGGGGCGTTCGAGCAGTACTTC. Translating it yields CASSPGLAGAFEQYF.

V gene TRBV5-6 combines with J gene TRBJ2-1, with D possibly matching TRBD1 (5 bases). CDR3 size: 14 residues. V dropped 2 bases and J dropped 4 bases, with 10 bases sitting between them. In germline, CDR1 is SGHDT, CDR2 YYEEEE. CDR3 sequence reads: CASSLRGPYNEQFF. The CDR3 DNA is TGTGCCAGCAGCTTAAGGGGCCCTTACAATGAGCAGTTCTTC.

This rearrangement joins TRBV6-5 to TRBJ1-2; a weak D match, TRBD1 (5 bases). Germline CDR1 and CDR2: MNHEY and SVGAGI. V lost 7 bases, J lost 4 bases, and 16 bases lay in between. There are 14 residues in the CDR3. The CDR3 loop is CASTPTGGSYGYTF. CDR3 sequence (DNA): TGTGCCAGCACCCCAACCGGGGGATCCTATGGCTACACCTTC.

V gene TRBV5-1 combines with J gene TRBJ2-2; 9 nucleotides match TRBD2. There are 18 residues in the CDR3. V shed 0 bases, J shed 3 bases, and the junction held 9 bases outside the gene matches. The V gene's germline CDR1 is SGHRS and CDR2 YFSETQ. DNA for the CDR3: TGCGCCAGCAGCTTGGAGGGCAGCGGGGGGCCACACACCGGGGAGCTGTTTTTT. It translates to CASSLEGSGGPHTGELFF.

The chain recombines TRBV7-9 with TRBJ2-3; 15 bases align to TRBD2. The trim removed 5 bases at V and 5 bases at J, leaving 5 bases unmatched. The germline CDR1 and CDR2 sequences are SEHNR and FQNEAQ (reference sequence). CDR3 length: 16 residues. The CDR3 here is CASSPQGLAGGDTQYF. The CDR3 DNA reads TGTGCCAGCAGCCCCCAGGGACTAGCGGGGGGAGATACGCAGTATTTT.

This chain's CDR3 is CASSLSGQGYSNQPQHF. The DNA of the CDR3 is TGTGCCAGCAGCTTAAGCGGACAGGGGTATAGCAATCAGCCCCAGCATTTT. The chain uses TRBV7-9 and TRBJ1-5; the match to TRBD1 covers 9 bases. V lost 2 bases, J lost 0 bases, and 5 bases stayed unmatched. The CDR3 covers 17 residues. Germline CDR1 and CDR2: SEHNR and FQNEAQ (reference sequence).

This clone was found once. The V call is TRBV6-5, the J call TRBJ1-6; D is uncertain. This CDR3 has 11 amino acids. Trimming took off 5 bases at V and 10 bases at J, with 6 bases between the two ends. The germline gives CDR1 MNHEY, CDR2 SVGAGI. CDR3 coding DNA: TGTGCCAGCAGTACGGAGTCACCCCTCCACTTT. It yields the protein CASSTESPLHF.

For the CDR3, the DNA is TGTGCCAGCAGCCCCCGGGGATCTTACGGGGAGACCCAGTACTTC. Its protein is CASSPRGSYGETQYF. This chain connects TRBV9 to TRBJ2-5; possibly TRBD2 for D (5 bases). The CDR3 spans 15 residues. The V end lost 4 bases, the J end lost 5 bases, and 18 bases lay between the germline ends. CDR1 is SGDLS, CDR2 YYNGEE, per germline.

The chain is built from TRBV11-2 and TRBJ1-2; D call uncertain. This CDR3 spans 15 amino acids. Trimming cost V 0 bases and J 6 bases, with 14 bases left between them. The germline V gene encodes CDR1 SGHAT and CDR2 FQNNGV. This chain's CDR3 is CASSLDRERVNGYTF. CDR3 in DNA: TGTGCCAGCAGCTTAGATCGGGAAAGGGTTAATGGCTACACCTTC.

This clone was observed once. The chain recombines TRBV25-1 with TRBJ1-2; 7 nucleotides agree with TRBD1. Germline CDR1 reads MGHDK; CDR2 reads SYGVNS. This CDR3 is 15 amino acids long. The J segment lost 2 bases and the V segment lost 4 bases, leaving 7 bases of the junction unmatched. CDR3 region: CASSGLETGNYGYTF. CDR3 in DNA: TGTGCCAGCAGTGGCCTAGAGACAGGGAACTATGGCTACACCTTC.

The chain couples TRBV30 to TRBJ1-5, with a tentative D call TRBD1 (5 bases). Germline loops: CDR1 GTSNPN, CDR2 SVGIG (reference sequence). The CDR3 spans 13 residues. V was trimmed by 4 bases and J by 4 bases, leaving 11 bases between them. DNA of the CDR3: TGTGCCTGGAATACAGGTGGGAATCAGCCCCAGCATTTT. Protein: CAWNTGGNQPQHF.

This clone was counted a single time. The chain uses TRBV6-2 or TRBV6-3 and TRBJ2-3, with 12 bases identical to TRBD2. CDR3 length equals 19 residues. V lost 1 base to trimming and J lost 2 bases; unmatched junction nucleotides: 10. From germline, CDR1 is MNHEY and CDR2 SVGEGT. In nucleotides, the CDR3 is TGTGCCAGCAGTTACTTGCTAGCGGGAGGGTACACCTTCACAGATACGCAGTATTTT. Its protein product is CASSYLLAGGYTFTDTQYF.

The chain combines TRBV29-1 with TRBJ2-7; TRBD1 matches at 9 bases. CDR3 length equals 20 residues. The V gene end was trimmed by 7 bases and the J gene end by 2 bases; junction bases not matched to a gene: 27. The germline V gene has CDR1 SQVTM and CDR2 ANQGSEA. This CDR3 reads CSADPPIGTGLVRVPYEQYF. In DNA, the CDR3 is TGCAGCGCCGATCCTCCCATTGGGACAGGGTTAGTACGGGTCCCCTACGAGCAGTACTTC.

As for this clone: Relative to the germline gene, one junction end is altered; a read error may explain this. This sequence joins TRBV7-2 and TRBJ1-6; 10 nucleotides match TRBD1. CDR1 is SGHTA, CDR2 FQGNSA, per germline. CDR3 length: 15 residues. In DNA, the CDR3 is TGTGCCAGCAGCTGGACAGGGGGATATAGTTCACCCCTCCACTTT. The encoded protein is CASSWTGGYSSPLHF. Filled out from reference TRBV7-2 and TRBJ1-6, the complete variable domain reads GAGVSQSPSNKVTEKGKDVELRCDPISGHTALYWYRQSLGQGLEFLIYFQGNSAPDKSGLPSDRFSAERTGGSVSTLTIQRTQQEDSAVYLCASSWTGGYSSPLHFGNGTRLTVT.

The genes are TRBV19 and TRBJ2-1; maybe TRBD1 (5 bases). Per the germline V gene, CDR1 is LNHDA and CDR2 is SQIVND (reference sequence). V gave up 10 bases and J gave up 0 bases, with 22 bases separating them. The CDR3 has 17 residues. The CDR3 protein is CATHKTAPIGSYNEQFF. The CDR3 DNA is TGTGCCACCCATAAGACAGCCCCGATCGGCTCCTACAATGAGCAGTTCTTC.

This chain joins TRBV6-6 and TRBJ2-7, with TRBD1 matching over 7 bases. The CDR3 loop spans 13 amino acids. V lost 4 bases, J lost 2 bases, and 2 bases stayed unmatched. Per germline, CDR1 MNHNY and CDR2 SVGAGI (reference sequence). CDR3 coding DNA: TGTGCCAGCAGTTCCGACAGGGCCTACGAGCAGTACTTC. Translating gives CASSSDRAYEQYF.

V is TRBV15 and J is TRBJ1-5; D is possibly TRBD1 (6 bases). Trimming removed 1 base from V and 1 base from J, with 8 bases in between. The CDR3 is 15 amino acids. Germline values: CDR1 LNHNV, CDR2 YYDKDF (reference sequence). CDR3 loop: CATSRAGQSNQPQHF. The CDR3, as DNA: TGTGCCACCAGCAGAGCCGGACAGAGCAATCAGCCCCAGCATTTT.

The V and J genes are TRBV10-3 and TRBJ2-1; the match to TRBD1 covers 8 bases. This CDR3 is built from 11 residues. Germline loops: CDR1 ENHRY, CDR2 SYGVKD. V lost 11 bases, J lost 8 bases, and 5 bases stayed unmatched. The CDR3 region has the DNA TGTGCCGCCTCGACAGGGGATGAGCAGTTCTTC. Protein sequence: CAASTGDEQFF.

V is TRBV7-9 and J is TRBJ2-3; TRBD2 might be the D (7 bases). This CDR3 spans 19 amino acids. Trimming removed 5 bases at V and 1 base at J, with 25 bases between. Germline loops: CDR1 SEHNR, CDR2 FQNEAQ (reference sequence). Here the CDR3 DNA reads TGTGCCAGCAGCCCGACAAAGTCGGGTTGGCGGGGGCGCACAGATACGCAGTATTTT. Its translation: CASSPTKSGWRGRTDTQYF.

The genes are TRBV28 and TRBJ1-3; D not resolved. Per the germline V gene, CDR1 is MDHEN and CDR2 is SYDVKM. There are 15 residues in the CDR3. V dropped 5 bases and J dropped 0 bases, with 11 bases sitting between them. The CDR3 reads CASSTIQSSGNTIYF. CDR3 DNA: TGTGCCAGCAGTACAATACAGAGCTCTGGAAACACCATATATTTT. The full variable domain, in which reference TRBV28 and TRBJ1-3 provide the parts outside the CDR3, is DVKVTQSSRYLVKRTGEKVFLECVQDMDHENMFWYRQDPGLGLRLIYFSYDVKMKEKGDIPEGYSVSREKKERFSLILESASTNQTSMYLCASSTIQSSGNTIYFGEGSWLTVV.

In this sample, this clone turned up a few times. This rearrangement joins TRBV10-3 to TRBJ1-1; TRBD1 matches 8 bases. After removal of 6 bases from V and 4 bases from J, the junction contained 10 bases not matched to a gene. Germline V gene data show CDR1 as ENHRY and CDR2 as SYGVKD. This CDR3 has 15 residues. In nucleotides, the CDR3 is TGTGCCATCAGGAATCGACAGGGGATAGCCACTGAAGCTTTCTTT. As protein: CAIRNRQGIATEAFF.

The sample holds one count of this clone. The chain recombines TRBV7-2 with TRBJ1-6; 8 bases align to TRBD1. The CDR3 covers 15 residues. Trimming cost V 5 bases and J 13 bases; bases outside gene matches: 13. CDR1 and CDR2 (germline): SGHTA, FQGNSA. The CDR3 spells CASSIYTGGRGPLHF. CDR3 DNA sequence: TGTGCCAGCAGCATCTATACAGGGGGGAGGGGCCCCCTCCACTTT.